The 9 T cell receptor beta chains below all came from one sample that was sequenced in a study of post-analysis software for immune sequencing data. Study-wide results and caveats: TRBV segments more frequent in patients than in controls numbered about 5 and included TRBV5-6, TRBV5-1 and TRBV20-1.

Unique molecular identifiers were carried by the TCR beta cDNA libraries. TCRdb processed the PCR reads anew with MiXCR; each CDR3 protein has one entry. Of about 820,000 distinct CDR3 sequences listed, 53% were seen once; the top ten hold under 6%. These receptors are not linked to any known antigen. The sequenced sample was blood. The source is a girl under 18 with multiple sclerosis.

The V gene is TRBV29-1, the J gene TRBJ1-2, with D perhaps matching TRBD1 (5 bases). Germline V gives CDR1 SQVTM, CDR2 ANQGSEA. The V gene lost 0 bases and the J gene lost 3 bases, with 17 bases spanning the gap. This CDR3 region has 16 residues. In DNA, the CDR3 is TGCAGCGTTGAAGAGGGTCTCCAGGGAGCCCACTATGGCTACACCTTC. This gives the protein CSVEEGLQGAHYGYTF. Looking up the rest from reference TRBV29-1 and TRBJ1-2 gives the full variable domain: SAVISQKPSRDICQRGTSLTIQCQVDSQVTMMFWYRQQPGQSLTLIATANQGSEATYESGFVIDKFPISRPNLTFSTLTVSNMSPEDSSIYLCSVEEGLQGAHYGYTFGSGTRLTVV.

The J gene is TRBJ2-1, the V gene TRBV6-1; 11 bases line up with TRBD2. Unmatched junction bases numbered 13, after V lost 6 bases and J lost 0 bases. Germline V gene lookup returns CDR1 MNHNS and CDR2 SASEGT. The CDR3 length is 19 residues. The CDR3 bases are TGTGCCAGCAGCCTAGATCTAGCGGGGGGCACCAGCTCCTACAATGAGCAGTTCTTC. Encoded protein: CASSLDLAGGTSSYNEQFF.

This chain connects TRBV5-1 to TRBJ2-1; 8 positions match TRBD1. The J segment lost 2 bases and the V segment lost 2 bases, leaving 6 bases of the junction unmatched. CDR1 SGHRS and CDR2 YFSETQ come from the germline V gene. The CDR3 sequence is 16 residues long. CDR3 nucleotide sequence: TGCGCCAGCAGCTTCGACGGACAGGGTCCCTACAATGAGCAGTTCTTC. This encodes CASSFDGQGPYNEQFF.

This clonotype was seen a handful of times. The rearrangement uses TRBV20-1 and TRBJ2-6; D unresolved. Germline-derived CDR1 and CDR2 are DFQATT and SNEGSKA (reference sequence). V lost 0 bases and J 0 bases, leaving 6 bases between the germline ends. This CDR3 has 15 amino acids. This CDR3 reads CSARDRFSGANVLTF. CDR3 bases: TGCAGTGCTAGAGATCGGTTCTCTGGGGCCAACGTCCTGACTTTC.

The chain joins TRBV10-3 to TRBJ1-2; a weak D match, TRBD1 (6 bases). The V gene lost 0 bases and the J gene lost 4 bases, with 9 bases spanning the gap. Germline CDR1 is ENHRY and CDR2 is SYGVKD. The CDR3 is 14 amino acids. CDR3 in amino acids: CAISESQGGYGYTF. As DNA, the CDR3 is TGTGCCATCAGTGAGTCTCAAGGGGGCTATGGCTACACCTTC.

In the case of this clonotype: The junction departs from the called germline gene at one end, perhaps through a read error. The chain employs TRBV14 and TRBJ2-6; no reliable D call. Germline-derived CDR1 and CDR2 are SGHDN and FVKESK. The CDR3 loop spans 16 amino acids. CDR3 bases: TGTGCCAGCAGCCTGCTGGGTAGCTCTGAGGCCAACGTCCTGACTTTC. Amino acids: CASSLLGSSEANVLTF.

This chain uses TRBV20-1 with TRBJ2-1; 7 positions match TRBD2. J gave up 5 bases and V 1 base, and 8 bases lay outside the gene matches. The germline V gene encodes CDR1 DFQATT and CDR2 SNEGSKA (reference sequence). The CDR3 spans 15 residues. In DNA form, the CDR3 reads TGCAGTGCTAGAGGGGAGCGGGGTAGGCACAATGAGCAGTTCTTC. It translates to CSARGERGRHNEQFF.

This clonotype showed up just a few times. This chain connects TRBV29-1 to TRBJ2-7, with TRBD2 matching 10 bases. Germline trimming cut 4 bases from V and 0 bases from J; bases unmatched to any gene: 6. The V gene's germline CDR1 is SQVTM and CDR2 ANQGSEA. The CDR3 loop spans 15 amino acids. The chain's CDR3 is CSVVLAGALSYEQYF. The DNA of the CDR3 is TGCAGCGTTGTCCTAGCGGGAGCCCTCTCCTACGAGCAGTACTTC.

Here the CDR3 DNA reads TGTGCCAGCAGCTTAGTGTCGGTTAAGGCAGGGGAAGCTTTCTTT. This translates into CASSLVSVKAGEAFF. The rearrangement joins TRBV7-9 to TRBJ1-1, with D possibly being TRBD1 (5 bases). This CDR3 has 15 amino acids. Trimming shortened V by 1 base and J by 8 bases, and 17 bases separated the two germline ends. CDR1 and CDR2 (germline): SEHNR, FQNEAQ (reference sequence).